This is a list of T cell receptor beta chains from one sample in a study of blood T cell repertoires in COVID-19. Libraries were prepared by immunoSEQ multiplex PCR; TCRdb keeps only in-frame clonotypes and omits some of them. The profile shows under 200,000 clones, approximately 92% of them singletons. Sequencing input: peripheral blood. These receptors all come from a man between 45 and 60 years old with acute or convalescent COVID-19. Both conserved end residues are part of each CDR3. D genes are given only for firm matches. Clone size, where shown, is once, few, many, or a class for clones that have expanded.

D: TRBD1
J: TRBJ1-4
size: NA
V: TRBV3-1/TRBV3-2
CDR3: CASSQERDRDLFF
DNA: TGTGCCAGCAGCCAAGAAAGGGACAGGGATCTGTTTTTT

D: TRBD2
J: TRBJ2-3
size: NA
V: TRBV20-1
CDR3: CSASLRGGGDTQYF
DNA: TGCAGTGCTAGTCTGCGGGGGGGTGGTGATACGCAGTATTTT

D: NA
J: TRBJ2-7
size: NA
V: TRBV28
CDR3: CASSLETGRLGYEQYF
DNA: TGTGCCAGCAGTTTGGAGACAGGGAGGCTCGGCTACGAGCAGTACTTC

D: NA
J: TRBJ2-1
size: NA
V: TRBV6-4
CDR3: CASSPLGRGSYNEQFF
DNA: TGTGCCAGCAGTCCGCTCGGCCGGGGCTCCTACAATGAGCAGTTCTTC

D: TRBD2
J: TRBJ2-1
size: NA
V: TRBV11-1
CDR3: CASSSTGLAGNNEQFF
DNA: TGTGCCAGCAGCTCAACGGGACTAGCGGGAAACAATGAGCAGTTCTTC

D: NA
J: TRBJ2-1
size: NA
V: TRBV18
CDR3: CASSRASEEDEQFF
DNA: TGTGCCAGCTCACGGGCCTCGGAGGAGGATGAGCAGTTCTTC

D: NA
J: TRBJ2-1
size: NA
V: TRBV28
CDR3: CASRNQQVGEQFF
DNA: TGTGCCAGCAGGAACCAACAGGTTGGTGAGCAGTTCTTC

D: NA
J: TRBJ1-6
size: NA
V: TRBV7-2
CDR3: CASSLSNNSPLHF
DNA: TGTGCCAGCAGCTTGTCTAATAATTCACCCCTCCACTTT

D: TRBD2
J: TRBJ2-5
size: NA
V: TRBV10-3
CDR3: CAISPGLAQETQYF
DNA: TGTGCCATCAGCCCTGGACTAGCGCAAGAGACCCAGTACTTC

D: NA
J: TRBJ1-2
size: NA
V: TRBV6-5
CDR3: CASSYDPQGSYTF
DNA: TGTGCCAGCAGTTACGATCCCCAGGGAAGCTACACCTTC

D: TRBD2
J: TRBJ2-7
size: NA
V: TRBV27
CDR3: CASSFGSGSYEQYF
DNA: TGTGCCAGCAGTTTCGGGAGCGGGAGCTACGAGCAGTACTTC

D: TRBD2
J: TRBJ2-5
size: NA
V: TRBV7-9
CDR3: CASRLRTSGGQETQYF
DNA: TGTGCCAGCAGATTAAGGACTAGCGGGGGGCAAGAGACCCAGTACTTC

D: TRBD1
J: TRBJ1-2
size: once
V: TRBV6-5
CDR3: CAAGDSWNYGYTF
DNA: TGTGCCGCCGGGGACAGCTGGAACTATGGCTACACCTTC

D: NA
J: TRBJ1-1
size: NA
V: TRBV29-1
CDR3: CSVEADKAFF
DNA: TGCAGCGTTGAGGCAGATAAAGCTTTCTTT

D: TRBD1
J: TRBJ1-6
size: NA
V: TRBV4-3
CDR3: CASSQARDRASPLHF
DNA: TGCGCCAGCAGCCAAGCCCGGGACAGGGCTTCACCCCTCCACTTT

D: TRBD1
J: TRBJ1-6
size: NA
V: TRBV5-1
CDR3: CASSSRQGYNSPLHF
DNA: TGCGCCAGCAGCTCCCGACAGGGTTATAATTCACCCCTCCACTTT

D: TRBD1
J: TRBJ1-1
size: NA
V: TRBV13
CDR3: CASSFTGVAEAFF
DNA: TGTGCCAGCAGCTTCACAGGGGTTGCTGAAGCTTTCTTT

D: NA
J: TRBJ2-1
size: NA
V: TRBV11-2
CDR3: CASSLVRARSSYNEQFF
DNA: TGTGCCAGCAGCTTAGTGAGAGCGCGAAGCTCCTACAATGAGCAGTTCTTC

D: NA
J: TRBJ1-2
size: NA
V: TRBV5-1
CDR3: CASSLGWGGDGYTF
DNA: TGCGCCAGCAGCCTCGGTTGGGGCGGGGACGGCTACACCTTC

D: TRBD2
J: TRBJ2-7
size: NA
V: TRBV2
CDR3: CASRVSGRAYEQYF
DNA: TGTGCCAGCAGGGTTAGCGGGAGAGCCTACGAGCAGTACTTC

D: NA
J: TRBJ2-3
size: NA
V: TRBV19
CDR3: CASSQNRGTTSTDTQYF
DNA: TGTGCCAGTAGCCAGAACCGGGGTACTACTAGCACAGATACGCAGTATTTT

D: TRBD1
J: TRBJ1-2
size: NA
V: TRBV7-6
CDR3: CASSLGKGADYTF
DNA: TGTGCCAGCAGCTTGGGAAAGGGGGCTGACTACACCTTC

D: NA
J: TRBJ1-6
size: few
V: TRBV19
CDR3: CASSILSSYNSPLHF
DNA: TGTGCCAGTAGTATCTTGAGCTCCTATAATTCACCCCTCCACTTT

D: TRBD1
J: TRBJ1-1
size: NA
V: TRBV5-8
CDR3: CASSLGTGGREAFF
DNA: TGTGCCAGCAGCTTGGGGACAGGGGGCCGTGAAGCTTTCTTT

D: NA
J: TRBJ2-3
size: once
V: TRBV5-1
CDR3: CASTRTEPTDTQYF
DNA: TGCGCCAGCACCCGGACAGAACCCACAGATACGCAGTATTTT

D: TRBD2
J: TRBJ2-2
size: once
V: TRBV9
CDR3: CASSVGLAGANTGELFF
DNA: TGTGCCAGCAGCGTAGGACTAGCGGGCGCGAACACCGGGGAGCTGTTTTTT

D: NA
J: TRBJ2-5
size: NA
V: TRBV2
CDR3: CASGGGSGETQYF
DNA: TGTGCCAGCGGTGGGGGAAGCGGAGAGACCCAGTACTTC

D: TRBD1
J: TRBJ2-4
size: NA
V: TRBV7-9
CDR3: CASSGGQGAKF
DNA: TGTGCCAGCAGCGGAGGACAGGGGGCGAAATTC

D: TRBD2
J: TRBJ2-1
size: few
V: TRBV3-1/TRBV3-2
CDR3: CASSDGRLAGGFRNEQFF
DNA: TGTGCCAGCAGCGACGGTCGCCTAGCGGGAGGGTTTAGAAATGAGCAGTTCTTC

D: NA
J: TRBJ1-6
size: NA
V: TRBV5-1
CDR3: CASSKGWQGESPLHF
DNA: TGCGCCAGCAGCAAAGGCTGGCAGGGTGAGTCACCCCTCCACTTT

D: TRBD1
J: TRBJ2-7
size: NA
V: TRBV19
CDR3: CASSNPGGVSYEQYF
DNA: TGTGCCAGTAGTAACCCAGGGGGTGTCTCCTACGAGCAGTACTTC

D: NA
J: TRBJ1-2
size: once
V: TRBV6-5
CDR3: CASSYRDRRNGYTF
DNA: TGTGCCAGCAGTTACCGAGACAGACGGAATGGCTACACCTTC

D: TRBD1
J: TRBJ2-7
size: NA
V: TRBV11-2
CDR3: CASSLNLDRGPSYEQYF
DNA: TGTGCCAGCAGCCTCAACCTGGACAGGGGGCCATCCTACGAGCAGTACTTC

D: NA
J: TRBJ2-5
size: NA
V: TRBV7-2
CDR3: CASSLGFQETQYF
DNA: TGTGCCAGCAGCCTCGGGTTTCAAGAGACCCAGTACTTC

D: TRBD1
J: TRBJ2-7
size: NA
V: TRBV12-3/TRBV12-4
CDR3: CASRTGVYEQYF
DNA: TGTGCCAGCAGGACAGGGGTCTACGAGCAGTACTTC

D: NA
J: TRBJ1-1
size: NA
V: TRBV5-1
CDR3: CASSPFVEGAEAFF
DNA: TGCGCCAGCAGCCCCTTCGTGGAGGGAGCTGAAGCTTTCTTT

D: TRBD1
J: TRBJ2-5
size: NA
V: TRBV7-3
CDR3: CASSLTGRGQETQYF
DNA: TGTGCCAGCAGCTTAACTGGCAGGGGGCAAGAGACCCAGTACTTC

D: TRBD2
J: TRBJ2-7
size: NA
V: TRBV10-3
CDR3: CAIGTSGTNEQYF
DNA: TGTGCCATCGGGACTAGCGGGACTAATGAGCAGTACTTC

D: TRBD2
J: TRBJ2-5
size: NA
V: TRBV9
CDR3: CASSTTSGGWETQYF
DNA: TGTGCCAGCAGCACGACTAGCGGAGGGTGGGAGACCCAGTACTTC

D: NA
J: TRBJ2-2
size: once
V: TRBV7-2
CDR3: CASSFGASVFGELFF
DNA: TGTGCCAGCAGCTTTGGCGCTAGCGTTTTCGGGGAGCTGTTTTTT

D: NA
J: TRBJ1-2
size: NA
V: TRBV4-1
CDR3: CASSQDRVGQKGGYTF
DNA: TGCGCCAGCAGCCAAGATAGGGTAGGACAAAAGGGAGGCTACACCTTC

D: NA
J: TRBJ1-5
size: few
V: TRBV7-2
CDR3: CASTQERGQPQHF
DNA: TGTGCCAGCACCCAGGAACGAGGGCAGCCCCAGCATTTT

D: TRBD1
J: TRBJ2-1
size: NA
V: TRBV5-1
CDR3: CASTSLPGQNNEQFF
DNA: TGCGCCAGCACCTCACTGCCGGGACAGAACAATGAGCAGTTCTTC

D: NA
J: TRBJ1-6
size: few
V: TRBV7-9
CDR3: CASSSPPGSSYNSPLHF
DNA: TGTGCCAGCAGCTCCCCTCCTGGGAGCTCCTATAATTCACCCCTCCACTTT

D: NA
J: TRBJ1-2
size: NA
V: TRBV6-5
CDR3: CASSYGPGYGYTF
DNA: TGTGCCAGCAGTTACGGGCCAGGCTATGGCTACACCTTC

D: TRBD1
J: TRBJ1-3
size: NA
V: TRBV7-9
CDR3: CAIYRTGIGNTIYF
DNA: TGTGCCATCTACCGGACAGGGATCGGAAACACCATATATTTT

D: NA
J: TRBJ1-6
size: NA
V: TRBV15
CDR3: CATSSPAAGNLVYNSPLHF
DNA: TGTGCCACCAGCAGCCCCGCAGCGGGAAATCTCGTATATAATTCACCCCTCCACTTT

D: NA
J: TRBJ2-7
size: NA
V: TRBV7-3
CDR3: CASSLILGGEQYF
DNA: TGTGCCAGCAGCTTAATTTTAGGAGGCGAGCAGTACTTC

D: NA
J: TRBJ2-5
size: NA
V: TRBV2
CDR3: CASSEAASSPPETQYF
DNA: TGTGCCAGCAGTGAAGCGGCTAGCAGCCCTCCCGAGACCCAGTACTTC

D: NA
J: TRBJ1-5
size: NA
V: TRBV27
CDR3: CASSLVSGQPQHF
DNA: TGTGCCAGCAGTTTAGTTTCGGGTCAGCCCCAGCATTTT

D: TRBD1
J: TRBJ2-7
size: NA
V: TRBV6-6
CDR3: CASKARTGASYEQYF
DNA: TGTGCCAGCAAGGCCCGGACAGGGGCTTCCTACGAGCAGTACTTC

D: TRBD1
J: TRBJ1-2
size: once
V: TRBV10-1
CDR3: CATQAGTGTSNYGYTF
DNA: TGCGCCACACAAGCCGGGACAGGGACTTCAAACTATGGCTACACCTTC

D: NA
J: TRBJ2-3
size: NA
V: TRBV11-2
CDR3: CASSFLRRSTDTQYF
DNA: TGTGCCAGCAGCTTCCTAAGGAGGAGCACAGATACGCAGTATTTT